The 31 T cell receptor beta chains presented below share a single source sample, sequenced in a study of T cell clones after liver transplantation. Clones were sequenced by immunoSEQ multiplex PCR, and TCRdb holds only the in-frame ones, with some missing. The sample shows about 72,000 clones, about 92% of them seen only once. The specimen comprised CD4+ T cells from blood, sampled before liver transplant. These receptors were obtained from a human donor who received a liver transplant.

This clone was seen just once. This CDR3 is also generated by other DNA sequences in the sample. The V gene is TRBV7-2, the J gene TRBJ1-2; D possibly corresponds to TRBD1 (5 bases). V was cut by 1 base and J by 2 bases, with 8 bases left in between. Germline CDR1 reads SGHTA; CDR2 reads FQGNSA. The length of the CDR3 is 14 residues. The CDR3, as DNA: TGTGCCAGCAGCTTAGGAGACAGAAACTATGGCTACACCTTC. Its protein is CASSLGDRNYGYTF.

The gene calls are TRBV7-8 and TRBJ2-2, with 9 bases lining up with TRBD2. Per germline, CDR1 SGHVS and CDR2 FQNEAQ. V lost 4 bases and J lost 7; bases outside the gene matches: 13. The CDR3 length is 17 residues. The CDR3 DNA reads TGTGCCAGCAGCTCCGAGCGGGAGGTCACCAATTTCGGGGAGCTGTTTTTT. Its protein is CASSSEREVTNFGELFF. Filled out from reference TRBV7-8 and TRBJ2-2, the complete variable domain reads GAGVSQSPRYKVAKRGQDVALRCDPISGHVSLFWYQQALGQGPEFLTYFQNEAQLDKSGLPSDRFFAERPEGSVSTLKIQRTQQEDSAVYLCASSSEREVTNFGELFFGEGSRLTVL.

This clone was detected only once. The rearrangement uses TRBV14 and TRBJ1-1, with 7 bases fitting TRBD1. In germline, CDR1 is SGHDN, CDR2 FVKESK. This CDR3 spans 16 amino acids. V dropped 0 bases and J dropped 4; count of bases not matched to a gene: 8. CDR3 nucleotides: TGTGCCAGCAGCCAAGATGTAGCGGCAGGGGGCACTGAAGCTTTCTTT. Translating gives CASSQDVAAGGTEAFF.

The chain employs TRBV19 and TRBJ1-1; weak D call: TRBD1 (6 bases). The CDR3 has 13 residues. Trimming removed 9 bases from V and 0 bases from J, with 11 bases in between. Germline V gives CDR1 LNHDA, CDR2 SQIVND (reference sequence). The CDR3 region has the DNA TGTGCCAGCCGGGACACCATGAACACTGAAGCTTTCTTT. Translating gives CASRDTMNTEAFF.

This chain connects TRBV18 to TRBJ2-3; no reliable D call. CDR3 length equals 13 residues. Germline V gene lookup returns CDR1 KGHSH and CDR2 LQKENI. V was trimmed by 6 bases and J by 5 bases, leaving 12 bases between them. CDR3 sequence: CASSLRVGDTQYF. The DNA for the CDR3 is TGTGCCAGCTCGCTCAGAGTAGGAGATACGCAGTATTTT.

This clone was observed a handful of times. The V and J genes are TRBV27 and TRBJ1-5; tentative D call: TRBD1 (6 bases). The CDR3 has 15 amino acids. The ends were cut back, 6 bases at V and 1 base at J, with 13 bases in the middle. Germline loops: CDR1 MNHEY, CDR2 SMNVEV (reference sequence). As DNA, the CDR3 is TGTGCCAGCAGGCTACAGGGAGTAAGCAATCAGCCCCAGCATTTT. It encodes CASRLQGVSNQPQHF.

This clone was seen only a few times. The chain employs TRBV5-4 and TRBJ2-3, with D uncertain. CDR1 and CDR2 (germline): SGHNT, YYREEE (reference sequence). The ends were cut back, 4 bases at V and 2 bases at J, with 11 bases in the middle. The CDR3 contains 14 residues. CDR3 residues: CASSPNTFTDTQYF. For the CDR3, the DNA is TGTGCCAGCAGCCCCAATACTTTCACAGATACGCAGTATTTT.

The chain couples TRBV18 to TRBJ2-5; 7 positions agree with TRBD1. CDR1 is KGHSH and CDR2 is LQKENI in the germline V gene. Trimming at V came to 2 bases and at J to 5 bases, leaving 2 bases not matched to a gene. The CDR3 sequence is 13 residues long. CDR3 bases: TGTGCCAGCTCACCAGACAGGGAGGAGACCCAGTACTTC. Translated: CASSPDREETQYF.

The chain couples TRBV6-6 to TRBJ2-2; D uncertain. Germline CDR1 is MNHNY and CDR2 is SVGAGI (reference sequence). V gave up 10 bases and J gave up 0 bases, with 15 bases separating them. The length of the CDR3 is 15 residues. CDR3 residues: CATLKGSANTGELFF. DNA of the CDR3: TGTGCCACTTTAAAAGGGTCCGCGAACACCGGGGAGCTGTTTTTT.

The chain uses TRBV6-5 and TRBJ2-7, with D tentatively TRBD2 (6 bases). Between the trimmed V and J ends, which lost 2 bases and 6 bases, there was a span of 11 bases. CDR1 is MNHEY and CDR2 is SVGAGI in the germline V gene. The CDR3 extends over 13 amino acids. In DNA, the CDR3 is TGTGCCAGCAGTTACCGGGGGACCTCCGAGCAGTACTTC. It is translated as CASSYRGTSEQYF.

The gene calls are TRBV4-2 and TRBJ2-7; possibly TRBD1 for D (5 bases). The CDR3 spans 13 residues. Trimming cost V 3 bases and J 5 bases, with 11 bases left between them. The germline gives CDR1 LGHNA, CDR2 YNFKEQ. CDR3 region: CASSHAGKDEQYF. The CDR3 DNA is TGTGCCAGCAGCCATGCAGGGAAGGACGAGCAGTACTTC.

The genes are TRBV10-3 and TRBJ1-5; perhaps TRBD1 as D (6 bases). This CDR3 spans 16 amino acids. Germline CDR1 is ENHRY and CDR2 is SYGVKD. V was pared by 1 base and J by 10 bases, with 20 bases between. CDR3 nucleotides: TGTGCCATCAGTGAGTACCTGGGCAGGGGTCATGGACCCCAGCATTTT. This translates into CAISEYLGRGHGPQHF.

V and J are TRBV5-8 and TRBJ1-5; TRBD1 might be the D (5 bases). The CDR3 totals 15 residues. Germline V lookup: CDR1 SGHTS, CDR2 YDEGEE. V was pared by 5 bases and J by 0 bases, with 12 bases between. CDR3 sequence reads: CASSFRGGSNQPQHF. CDR3 sequence (DNA): TGTGCCAGCAGTTTCCGGGGGGGTAGCAATCAGCCCCAGCATTTT. Combining the CDR3 with reference TRBV5-8 and TRBJ1-5 gives the whole variable domain EAGVTQSPTHLIKTRGQQATLRCSPISGHTSVYWYQQALGLGLQFLLWYDEGEERNRGNFPPRFSGRQFPNYSSELNVNALELEDSALYLCASSFRGGSNQPQHFGDGTRLSIL.

The chain uses TRBV4-1 and TRBJ2-3; 10 bases are shared with TRBD1. The CDR3 runs 16 residues. Losses at the gene ends were 1 base for V and 2 bases for J; bases not matched to a gene: 3. Germline CDR1 is MGHRA and CDR2 is YSYEKL. The CDR3 bases are TGCGCCAGCAGCCAAGCTGGACAGGGGGTCACAGATACGCAGTATTTT. Translated, it gives CASSQAGQGVTDTQYF.

J is TRBJ2-7 and V is TRBV27; 8 bases agree with TRBD1. Germline V gives CDR1 MNHEY, CDR2 SMNVEV (reference sequence). V lost 7 bases to trimming and J lost 2 bases; unmatched junction nucleotides: 7. The CDR3 runs 14 residues. The CDR3 loop reads CASTTGGSTYEQYF. In DNA, the CDR3 is TGTGCCAGCACTACAGGGGGGTCTACCTACGAGCAGTACTTC.

This chain uses TRBV27 with TRBJ2-7; D is possibly TRBD1 (5 bases). Germline V lookup: CDR1 MNHEY, CDR2 SMNVEV (reference sequence). This CDR3 is 16 amino acids long. Trimming took 4 bases from V and 3 from J, leaving 19 bases between them. The CDR3, as DNA: TGTGCCAGCAGTTCCCCTTTCAGGGCGAATAGCTACGAGCAGTACTTC. Protein: CASSSPFRANSYEQYF.

The chain employs TRBV19 and TRBJ2-2; D is ambiguous. Germline CDR1 is LNHDA and CDR2 is SQIVND (reference sequence). This CDR3 has 13 amino acids. V was trimmed by 4 bases and J by 8 bases, leaving 11 bases between them. CDR3 in amino acids: CASSTGLAGELFF. In nucleotides, the CDR3 is TGTGCCAGTAGTACCGGATTAGCTGGGGAGCTGTTTTTT.

This clone has only one observation. This sequence joins TRBV6-1 and TRBJ1-2, with 9 nucleotides matching TRBD1. The CDR3 totals 12 residues. V lost 6 bases to trimming and J lost 8 bases; unmatched junction nucleotides: 4. CDR1 is MNHNS, CDR2 SASEGT, per germline. CDR3 protein: CASRVQGAGYTF. The CDR3 region has the DNA TGTGCCAGCAGGGTACAGGGGGCAGGCTACACCTTC.

This chain connects TRBV4-1 to TRBJ2-1; 12 nucleotides align to TRBD1. The ends lost 3 bases at V and 9 bases at J; junction bases unmatched: 6. The CDR3 length is 15 residues. The V gene's germline CDR1 is MGHRA and CDR2 YSYEKL. The CDR3 sequence: CASSHPGQGAGEQFF. In DNA form, the CDR3 reads TGCGCCAGCAGCCACCCGGGACAGGGGGCTGGTGAGCAGTTCTTC.

The J gene is TRBJ2-1, the V gene TRBV5-1, with 11 bases aligning to TRBD2. Germline CDR1 is SGHRS and CDR2 is YFSETQ. Trimming at V came to 3 bases and at J to 3 bases, leaving 14 bases not matched to a gene. The CDR3 contains 19 residues. The CDR3: CASSSRPLAGEHDYNEQFF. The CDR3 DNA is TGCGCCAGCAGCTCCCGCCCACTAGCGGGAGAACATGACTACAATGAGCAGTTCTTC.

V usage is TRBV7-9 and J usage is TRBJ2-5; maybe TRBD1 (5 bases). The germline CDR1 and CDR2 sequences are SEHNR and FQNEAQ (reference sequence). V gave up 5 bases and J gave up 5 bases, with 6 bases separating them. This CDR3 is built from 11 residues. This chain's CDR3 is CASSAGETQYF. The CDR3 coding sequence is TGTGCCAGCAGCGCAGGGGAGACCCAGTACTTC.

In its sample, this clone was seen once. The chain uses TRBV9 and TRBJ2-5, with 7 bases lining up with TRBD2. This CDR3 has 15 residues. V dropped 4 bases and J dropped 5; count of bases not matched to a gene: 11. Germline V lookup: CDR1 SGDLS, CDR2 YYNGEE. CDR3 sequence reads: CASSKIAGPEETQYF. The CDR3 nucleotides read TGTGCCAGCAGCAAGATAGCGGGTCCTGAGGAGACCCAGTACTTC.

There are a few counts of this clone. The chain recombines TRBV5-4 with TRBJ1-2; TRBD1 is a possible D gene (6 bases). Germline loops: CDR1 SGHNT, CDR2 YYREEE (reference sequence). CDR3 length: 15 residues. Trimming shortened V by 4 bases and J by 5 bases, and 18 bases separated the two germline ends. CDR3 in DNA: TGTGCCAGCAGCCACCTAAGGGGGGGCGTTTATGGCTACACCTTC. It translates to CASSHLRGGVYGYTF.

This clone was recorded once. This chain joins TRBV21-1 and TRBJ1-2; the D segment call TRBD1 is taken from the table without a DNA check. TRBV21-1 is recorded as a pseudogene. The CDR3 totals 14 residues. The CDR3 loop reads CASTRHPKFYGYTF. The CDR3, as DNA: TGTGCCAGCACCAGGCACCCAAAATTCTATGGCTACACCTTC.

CDR3 DNA sequence: TGTGCCAGCAGCCTCAACGGCAGGGGATACACCGGGGAGCTGTTTTTT. Translated, it gives CASSLNGRGYTGELFF. The chain links TRBV5-6 to TRBJ2-2, with a weak D call TRBD1 (6 bases). CDR3 length equals 16 residues. Per the germline V gene, CDR1 is SGHDT and CDR2 is YYEEEE. The V and J ends lost 4 bases and 3 bases respectively, with 16 bases between them.

The rearrangement links TRBV5-1 to TRBJ2-1, with D uncertain. Trimming pared 4 bases from V and 2 bases from J, leaving 13 bases between. CDR1 and CDR2 from the germline V gene are SGHRS and YFSETQ. This CDR3 is 15 amino acids long. The CDR3 coding sequence is TGCGCCAGCAGCCAAACCCGGCCTCCCTACAATGAGCAGTTCTTC. Protein product: CASSQTRPPYNEQFF. Supplemented by reference TRBV5-1 and TRBJ2-1, the full variable domain reads KAGVTQTPRYLIKTRGQQVTLSCSPISGHRSVSWYQQTPGQGLQFLFEYFSETQRNKGNFPGRFSGRQFSNSRSEMNVSTLELGDSALYLCASSQTRPPYNEQFFGPGTRLTVL.

This rearrangement joins TRBV28 to TRBJ2-1, with a weak D call TRBD1 (6 bases). Germline values: CDR1 MDHEN, CDR2 SYDVKM. The CDR3 runs 14 residues. CDR3 loop: CVSVGDTPYNEQFF. CDR3 nucleotide sequence: TGTGTATCCGTAGGGGACACCCCTTACAATGAGCAGTTCTTC.

The genes are TRBV9 and TRBJ2-2; the D gene could be TRBD1 or TRBD2 (5 bases each). Between the trimmed V and J ends, which lost 3 bases and 4 bases, there was a span of 13 bases. This CDR3 contains 15 residues. Germline loops: CDR1 SGDLS, CDR2 YYNGEE. Here the CDR3 reads CASSAPPGTTGELFF. CDR3 sequence (DNA): TGTGCCAGCAGCGCACCCCCAGGGACCACCGGGGAGCTGTTTTTT.

A few counts support this clone. The rearrangement uses TRBV9 and TRBJ2-7; TRBD2 matches 14 bases. Germline CDR1 SGDLS, CDR2 YYNGEE. With V trimmed by 3 bases and J by 6 bases, 8 bases remained unmatched. CDR3 length: 16 residues. Written as DNA, the CDR3 is TGTGCCAGCAGCGCACCCGGGACTAGCGGGAGCAGCGAGCAGTACTTC. It is translated as CASSAPGTSGSSEQYF.

This chain joins TRBV11-3 and TRBJ2-5, with TRBD1 matching 11 bases. V gave up 6 bases and J gave up 4 bases; unmatched junction bases: 7. Germline values: CDR1 SGHNT, CDR2 YENEEA. The CDR3 consists of 15 residues. The CDR3 loop reads CASSLGQGAGETQYF. The CDR3 DNA is TGTGCCAGCAGTCTAGGACAGGGGGCTGGAGAGACCCAGTACTTC.

This chain links TRBV9 with TRBJ1-3; D is perhaps TRBD1 (6 bases). CDR3 length: 13 residues. V was cut by 4 bases and J by 4 bases, with 9 bases left in between. Germline V CDR1 and CDR2: SGDLS, YYNGEE. CDR3 sequence reads: CASSQGRGNTIYF. CDR3 bases: TGTGCCAGCAGCCAGGGGCGAGGAAACACCATATATTTT.